The clone carrying this T cell receptor (beta chain) has only a few counts. Amplification yielded TCR beta CDR3 regions, with RNA transcripts as the source. An initial round of RT-PCR targeting the TCR CDR3 relied on the HTBI primer set. TCRdb re-called the multiplex PCR reads with MiXCR, one entry per CDR3 protein. The sample holds around 500,000 distinct CDR3 sequences; 15% to 20% are singletons and the top ten take around 28%. The data were obtained in a study of T cells in Graves' hyperthyroidism and ophthalmopathy. Germline V gene sequence: CDR1 ENHRY, CDR2 SYGVKD. The junction had 7 bases not matched to a gene; V was cut back by 4 bases and J by 4 bases. The CDR3 loop spans 15 amino acids.

This chain connects TRBV10-3 to TRBJ2-3; 8 bases line up with TRBD1. This receptor was taken from a young woman with Graves' ophthalmopathy. Material: blood. CDR3 nucleotide sequence: TGTGCCATCAGTGGAGGACAGGGTACCCCAGATACGCAGTATTTT. The encoded protein is CAISGGQGTPDTQYF.